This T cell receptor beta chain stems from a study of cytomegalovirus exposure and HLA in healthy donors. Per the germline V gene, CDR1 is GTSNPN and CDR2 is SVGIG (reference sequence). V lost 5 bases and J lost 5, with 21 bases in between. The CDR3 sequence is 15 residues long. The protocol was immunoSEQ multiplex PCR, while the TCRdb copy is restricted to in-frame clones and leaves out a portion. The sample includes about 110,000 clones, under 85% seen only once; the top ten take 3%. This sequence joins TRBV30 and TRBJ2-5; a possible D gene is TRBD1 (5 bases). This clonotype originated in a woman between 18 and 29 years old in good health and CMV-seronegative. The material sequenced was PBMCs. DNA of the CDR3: TGTGCCTGGGGAGCCCCATTCATCAGGGTTGAGACCCAGTACTTC. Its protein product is CAWGAPFIRVETQYF.